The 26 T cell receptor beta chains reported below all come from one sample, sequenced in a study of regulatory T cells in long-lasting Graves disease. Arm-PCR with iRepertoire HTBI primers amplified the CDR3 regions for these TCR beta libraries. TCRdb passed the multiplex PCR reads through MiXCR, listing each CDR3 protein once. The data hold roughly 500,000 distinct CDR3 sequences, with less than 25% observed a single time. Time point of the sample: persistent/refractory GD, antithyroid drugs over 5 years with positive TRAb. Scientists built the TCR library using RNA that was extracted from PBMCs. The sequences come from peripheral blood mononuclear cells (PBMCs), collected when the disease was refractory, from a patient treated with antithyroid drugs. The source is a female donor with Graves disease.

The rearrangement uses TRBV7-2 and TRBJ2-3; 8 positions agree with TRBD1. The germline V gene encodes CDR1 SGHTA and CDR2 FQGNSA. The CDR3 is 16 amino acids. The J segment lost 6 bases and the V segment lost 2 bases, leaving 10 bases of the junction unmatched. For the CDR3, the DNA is TGTGCCAGCAGCTTAAGATTAGGTCAGGGGGCGGATACGCAGTATTTT. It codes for CASSLRLGQGADTQYF. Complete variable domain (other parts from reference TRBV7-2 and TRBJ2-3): GAGVSQSPSNKVTEKGKDVELRCDPISGHTALYWYRQSLGQGLEFLIYFQGNSAPDKSGLPSDRFSAERTGGSVSTLTIQRTQQEDSAVYLCASSLRLGQGADTQYFGPGTRLTVL.

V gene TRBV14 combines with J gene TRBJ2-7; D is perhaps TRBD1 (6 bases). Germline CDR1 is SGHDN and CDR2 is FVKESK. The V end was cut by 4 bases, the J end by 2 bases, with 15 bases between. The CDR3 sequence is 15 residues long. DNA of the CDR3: TGTGCCAGCAGCCGAGGGGGAGCAAAAGCCTACGAGCAGTACTTC. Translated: CASSRGGAKAYEQYF.

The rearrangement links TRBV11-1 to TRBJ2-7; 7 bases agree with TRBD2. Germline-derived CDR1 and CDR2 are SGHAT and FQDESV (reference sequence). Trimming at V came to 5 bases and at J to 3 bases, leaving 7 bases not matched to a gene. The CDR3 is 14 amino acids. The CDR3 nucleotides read TGTGCCAGCAGCCGGGGGGACTCCCACTACGAGCAGTACTTC. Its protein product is CASSRGDSHYEQYF.

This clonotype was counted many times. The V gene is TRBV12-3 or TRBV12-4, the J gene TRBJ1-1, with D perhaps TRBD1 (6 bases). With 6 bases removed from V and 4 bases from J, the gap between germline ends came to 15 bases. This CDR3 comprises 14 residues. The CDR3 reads CASSLRDTGTEAFF. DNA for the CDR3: TGTGCCAGCAGCCTGCGGGACACAGGCACTGAAGCTTTCTTT.

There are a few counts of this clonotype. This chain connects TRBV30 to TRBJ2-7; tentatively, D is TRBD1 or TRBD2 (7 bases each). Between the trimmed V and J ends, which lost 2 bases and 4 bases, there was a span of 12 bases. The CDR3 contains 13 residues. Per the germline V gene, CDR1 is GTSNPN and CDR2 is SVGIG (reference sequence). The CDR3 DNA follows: TGTGCCTGGAGTTATCAGGGGGGGTACGAGCAGTACTTC. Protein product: CAWSYQGGYEQYF.

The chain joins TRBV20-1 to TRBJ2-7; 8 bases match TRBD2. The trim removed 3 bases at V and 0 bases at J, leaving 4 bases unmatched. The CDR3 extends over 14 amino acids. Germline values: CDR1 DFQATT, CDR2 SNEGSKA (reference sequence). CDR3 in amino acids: CSASLAGNSYEQYF. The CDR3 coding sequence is TGCAGTGCTAGCCTAGCGGGTAACTCCTACGAGCAGTACTTC.

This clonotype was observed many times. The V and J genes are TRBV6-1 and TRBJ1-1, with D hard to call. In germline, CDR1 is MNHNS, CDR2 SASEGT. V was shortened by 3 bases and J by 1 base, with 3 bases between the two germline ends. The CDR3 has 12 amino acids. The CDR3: CASSEWNTEAFF. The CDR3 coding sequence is TGTGCCAGCAGTGAGTGGAACACTGAAGCTTTCTTT.

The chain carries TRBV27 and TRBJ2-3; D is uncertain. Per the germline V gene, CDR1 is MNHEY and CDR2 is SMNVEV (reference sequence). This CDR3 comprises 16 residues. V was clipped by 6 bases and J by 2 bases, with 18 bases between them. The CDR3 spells CASRPLGLPSTDTQYF. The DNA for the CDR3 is TGTGCCAGCAGGCCGCTGGGTCTCCCCTCCACAGATACGCAGTATTTT.

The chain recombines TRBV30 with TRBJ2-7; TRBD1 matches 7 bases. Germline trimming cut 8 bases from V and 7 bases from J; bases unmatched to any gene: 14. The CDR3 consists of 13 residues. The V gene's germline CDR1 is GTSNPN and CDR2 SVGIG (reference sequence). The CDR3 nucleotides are TGTGCCGGAGAGGAGACAGGGCTGTGGGAGCAGTACTTC. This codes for CAGEETGLWEQYF. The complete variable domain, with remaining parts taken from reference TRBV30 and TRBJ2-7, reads SQTIHQWPATLVQPVGSPLSLECTVEGTSNPNLYWYRQAAGRGLQLLFYSVGIGQISSEVPQNLSASRPQDRQFILSSKKLLLSDSGFYLCAGEETGLWEQYFGPGTRLTVT.

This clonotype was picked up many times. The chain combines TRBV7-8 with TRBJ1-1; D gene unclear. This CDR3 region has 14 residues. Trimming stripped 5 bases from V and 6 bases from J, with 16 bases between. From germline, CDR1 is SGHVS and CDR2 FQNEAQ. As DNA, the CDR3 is TGTGCCAGCAGCACAGACTCAAAGGTGGCTGAAGCTTTCTTT. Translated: CASSTDSKVAEAFF.

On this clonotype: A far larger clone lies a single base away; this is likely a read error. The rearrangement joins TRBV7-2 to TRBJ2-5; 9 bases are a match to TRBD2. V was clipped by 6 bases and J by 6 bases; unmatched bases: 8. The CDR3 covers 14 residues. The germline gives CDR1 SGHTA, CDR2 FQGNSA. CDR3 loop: CASRQTSGPKTQYF. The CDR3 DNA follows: TGTGCCAGCAGACAGACTAGCGGTCCAAAGACCCAGTACTTC.

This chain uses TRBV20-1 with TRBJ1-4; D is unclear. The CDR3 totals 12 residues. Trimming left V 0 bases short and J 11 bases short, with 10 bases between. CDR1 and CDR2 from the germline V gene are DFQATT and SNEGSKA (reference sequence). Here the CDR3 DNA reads TGCAGTGCTAGAGAGCCCCCGGGGAAACTGTTTTTT. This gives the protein CSAREPPGKLFF.

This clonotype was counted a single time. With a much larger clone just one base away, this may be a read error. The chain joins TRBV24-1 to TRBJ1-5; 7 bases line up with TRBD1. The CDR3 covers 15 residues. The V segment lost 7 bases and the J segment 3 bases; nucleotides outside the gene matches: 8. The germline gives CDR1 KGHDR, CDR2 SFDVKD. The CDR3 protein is CATSPGTVDNQPQHF. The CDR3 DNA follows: TGTGCCACCAGCCCCGGGACAGTGGACAATCAGCCCCAGCATTTT.

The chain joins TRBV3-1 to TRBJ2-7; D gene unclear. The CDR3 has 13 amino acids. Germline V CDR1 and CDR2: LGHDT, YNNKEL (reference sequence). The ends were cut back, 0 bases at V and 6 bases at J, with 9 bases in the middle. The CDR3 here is CASSQDSPGEQYF. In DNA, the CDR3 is TGTGCCAGCAGCCAAGATTCCCCCGGCGAGCAGTACTTC.

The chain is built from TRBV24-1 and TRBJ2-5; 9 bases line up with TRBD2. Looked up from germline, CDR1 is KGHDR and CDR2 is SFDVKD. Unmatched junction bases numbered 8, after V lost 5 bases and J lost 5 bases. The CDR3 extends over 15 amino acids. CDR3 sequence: CATSGAGGPLETQYF. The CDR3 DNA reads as TGTGCCACCAGTGGGGCGGGAGGGCCCTTGGAGACCCAGTACTTC.

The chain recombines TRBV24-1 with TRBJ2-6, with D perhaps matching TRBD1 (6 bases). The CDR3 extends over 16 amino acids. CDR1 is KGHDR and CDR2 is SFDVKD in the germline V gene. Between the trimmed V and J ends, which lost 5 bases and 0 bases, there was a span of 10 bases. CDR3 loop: CATSGWTVSGANVLTF. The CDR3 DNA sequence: TGTGCCACCAGTGGTTGGACAGTCTCTGGGGCCAACGTCCTGACTTTC.

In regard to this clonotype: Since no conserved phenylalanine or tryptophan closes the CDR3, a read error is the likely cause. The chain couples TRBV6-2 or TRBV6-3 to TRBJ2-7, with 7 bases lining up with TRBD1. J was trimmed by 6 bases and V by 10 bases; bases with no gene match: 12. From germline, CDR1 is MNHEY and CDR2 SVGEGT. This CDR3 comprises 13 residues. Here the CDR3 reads CATLTGITCEQYL. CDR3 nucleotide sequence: TGTGCCACACTGACAGGGATTACCTGCGAGCAGTACCTC.

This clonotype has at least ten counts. Written as DNA, the CDR3 is TGTGCCAGCAATCGGGGCGACGGCTATGGCTACACCTTC. Its translation: CASNRGDGYGYTF. This rearrangement joins TRBV2 to TRBJ1-2, with D tentatively TRBD1 (5 bases). The CDR3 is 13 residues long. Trimming pared 7 bases from V and 4 bases from J, leaving 13 bases between. Germline values: CDR1 SNHLY, CDR2 FYNNEI.

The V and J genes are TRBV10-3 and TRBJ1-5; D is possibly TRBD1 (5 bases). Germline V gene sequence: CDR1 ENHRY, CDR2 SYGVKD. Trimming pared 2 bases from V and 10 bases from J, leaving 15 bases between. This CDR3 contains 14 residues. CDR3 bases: TGTGCCATCAGTGAGAGGGACGGCTATCCCCCCCAGCATTTT. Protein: CAISERDGYPPQHF.

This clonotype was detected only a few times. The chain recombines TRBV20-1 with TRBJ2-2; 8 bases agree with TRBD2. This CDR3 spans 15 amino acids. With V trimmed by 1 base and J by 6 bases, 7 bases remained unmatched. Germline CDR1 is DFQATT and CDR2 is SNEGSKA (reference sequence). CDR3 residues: CSARGGSGLAGELFF. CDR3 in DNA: TGCAGTGCTAGAGGAGGGTCGGGACTAGCCGGGGAGCTGTTTTTT.

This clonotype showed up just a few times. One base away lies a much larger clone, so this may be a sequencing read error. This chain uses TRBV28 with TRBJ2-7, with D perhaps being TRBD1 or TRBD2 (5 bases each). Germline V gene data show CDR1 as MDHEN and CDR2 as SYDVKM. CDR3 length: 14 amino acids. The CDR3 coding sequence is TGTGCCGGCAGTCGAACTAGAGGGGCCTACGAGCAGTACTTC. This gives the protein CAGSRTRGAYEQYF. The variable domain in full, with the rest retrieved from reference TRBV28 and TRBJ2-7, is DVKVTQSSRYLVKRTGEKVFLECVQDMDHENMFWYRQDPGLGLRLIYFSYDVKMKEKGDIPEGYSVSREKKERFSLILESASTNQTSMYLCAGSRTRGAYEQYFGPGTRLTVT.

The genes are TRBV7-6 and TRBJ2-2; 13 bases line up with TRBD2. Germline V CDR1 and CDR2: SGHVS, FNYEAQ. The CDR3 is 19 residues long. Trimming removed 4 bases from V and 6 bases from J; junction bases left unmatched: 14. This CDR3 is CASSYGTDRLAGGPGELFF. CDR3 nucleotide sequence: TGTGCCAGCAGCTACGGGACAGACCGACTAGCGGGAGGACCCGGGGAGCTGTTTTTT.

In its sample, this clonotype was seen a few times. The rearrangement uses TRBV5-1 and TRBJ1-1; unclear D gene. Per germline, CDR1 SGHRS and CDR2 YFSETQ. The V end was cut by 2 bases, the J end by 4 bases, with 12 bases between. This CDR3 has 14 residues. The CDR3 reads CASSLKVESTEAFF. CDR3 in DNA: TGCGCCAGCAGCTTAAAAGTTGAAAGCACTGAAGCTTTCTTT.

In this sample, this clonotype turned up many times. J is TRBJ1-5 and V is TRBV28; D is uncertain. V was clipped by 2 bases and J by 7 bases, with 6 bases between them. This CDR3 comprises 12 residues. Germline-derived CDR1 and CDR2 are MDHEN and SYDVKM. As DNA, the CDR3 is TGTGCCAGCAGTTTAGGCCAGCAGCCCCAGCATTTT. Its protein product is CASSLGQQPQHF.

The CDR3 nucleotides read TGTGCCAGCATTGGAACCGAACAGGGGAGGTTAGATACGCAGTATTTT. It is translated as CASIGTEQGRLDTQYF. This rearrangement joins TRBV28 to TRBJ2-3; D may be TRBD1 (7 bases). V lost 7 bases, J lost 5 bases, and 22 bases lay in between. Germline V gives CDR1 MDHEN, CDR2 SYDVKM. This CDR3 comprises 16 residues.

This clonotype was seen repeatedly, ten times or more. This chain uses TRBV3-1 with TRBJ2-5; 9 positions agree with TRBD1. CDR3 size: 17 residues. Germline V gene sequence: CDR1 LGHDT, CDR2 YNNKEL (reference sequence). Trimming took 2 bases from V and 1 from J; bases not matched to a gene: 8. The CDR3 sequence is CASSQNRGRLLQETQYF. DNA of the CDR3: TGTGCCAGCAGCCAAAACAGGGGGCGACTACTCCAAGAGACCCAGTACTTC.